This section outlines one TCR beta chain sequence together with its context. Its matching antigen is unknown. Every diagnosis used clinical symptoms, serum thyroxine and TRAb, thyroid ultrasound and orbital computed tomography. This record belongs to a study of T cells in Graves' hyperthyroidism and ophthalmopathy. Overall study: Initial diagnosis, before any treatment, was when peripheral blood was collected. Overall study results and limits: Expanded thyroid clonotypes (above 0.001) were mostly also found in blood. Before onset, by a median of approximately 5.9 months, the model predicted ophthalmopathy.

TCR beta CDR3 region amplification was performed from RNA transcripts. A first-round RT-PCR of the TCR CDR3 used the HTBI primer set. TCRdb re-analysed the multiplex PCR reads in MiXCR, keeping a single row per CDR3 protein. This table holds about 610,000 distinct CDR3 sequences, about 15% found once. CDR1 is KGHSH and CDR2 is LQKENI in the germline V gene. V shed 2 bases, J shed 4 bases, and the junction held 4 bases outside the gene matches. The length of the CDR3 is 14 residues. The chain links TRBV18 to TRBJ1-2; 7 positions match TRBD1. Sequencing was performed on blood. The receptor comes from a woman in her 40s with Graves' ophthalmopathy. CDR3 amino acids: CASSPVQGIYGYTF. In DNA form, the CDR3 reads TGTGCCAGCTCACCAGTACAGGGGATCTATGGCTACACCTTC.